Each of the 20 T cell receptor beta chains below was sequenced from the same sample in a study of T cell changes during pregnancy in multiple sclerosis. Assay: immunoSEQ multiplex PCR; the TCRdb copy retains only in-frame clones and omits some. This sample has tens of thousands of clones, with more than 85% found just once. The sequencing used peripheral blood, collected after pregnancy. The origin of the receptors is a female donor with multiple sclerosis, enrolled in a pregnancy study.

The CDR3 region has the DNA TGTGCCAGCGGGAGGGGGGGGGCCTACGAGCAGTACTTC. Translation gives CASGRGGAYEQYF. V and J are TRBV9 and TRBJ2-7; tentative D call: TRBD2 (7 bases). The CDR3 consists of 13 residues. V was clipped by 7 bases and J by 2 bases, with 13 bases between them. Germline V gene lookup returns CDR1 SGDLS and CDR2 YYNGEE.

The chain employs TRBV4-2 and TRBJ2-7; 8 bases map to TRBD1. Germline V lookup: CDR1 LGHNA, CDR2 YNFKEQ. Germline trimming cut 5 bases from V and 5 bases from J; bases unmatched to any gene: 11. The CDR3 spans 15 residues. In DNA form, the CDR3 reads TGTGCCAGCAGCTCTATGGGGACAGGAGCTGACGAGCAGTACTTC. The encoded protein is CASSSMGTGADEQYF.

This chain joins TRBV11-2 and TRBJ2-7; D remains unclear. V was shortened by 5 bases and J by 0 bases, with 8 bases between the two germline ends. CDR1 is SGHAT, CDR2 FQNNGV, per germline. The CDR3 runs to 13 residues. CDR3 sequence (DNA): TGTGCCAGCAGCGAGCTTGTCTCCTACGAGCAGTACTTC. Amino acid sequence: CASSELVSYEQYF.

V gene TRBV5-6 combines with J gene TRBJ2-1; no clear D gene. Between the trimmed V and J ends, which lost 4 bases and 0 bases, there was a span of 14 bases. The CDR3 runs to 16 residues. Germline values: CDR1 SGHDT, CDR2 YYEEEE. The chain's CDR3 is CASSSTFYYSYNEQFF. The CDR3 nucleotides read TGTGCCAGCAGCAGCACCTTTTATTACTCCTACAATGAGCAGTTCTTC.

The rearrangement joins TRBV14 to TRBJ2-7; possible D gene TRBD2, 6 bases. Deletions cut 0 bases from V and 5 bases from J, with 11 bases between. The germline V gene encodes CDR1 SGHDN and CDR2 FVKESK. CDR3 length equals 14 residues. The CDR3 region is CASSQDYGGDEQYF. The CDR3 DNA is TGTGCCAGCAGCCAAGATTATGGAGGGGACGAGCAGTACTTC.

CDR3 nucleotides: TGTGCCAGCAGCTCCGGGACAGAAAATTCACCCCTCCACTTT. It translates to CASSSGTENSPLHF. This chain joins TRBV5-5 and TRBJ1-6; 7 bases agree with TRBD1. This CDR3 spans 14 amino acids. V was clipped by 3 bases and J by 7 bases; unmatched bases: 4. The germline V gene encodes CDR1 SGHKS and CDR2 YYEKEE (reference sequence).

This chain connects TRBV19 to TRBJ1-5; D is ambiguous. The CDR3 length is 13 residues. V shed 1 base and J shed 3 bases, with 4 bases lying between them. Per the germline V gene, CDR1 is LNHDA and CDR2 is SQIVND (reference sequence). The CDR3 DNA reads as TGTGCCAGTAGTATAGGGGCCAATCAGCCCCAGCATTTT. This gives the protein CASSIGANQPQHF.

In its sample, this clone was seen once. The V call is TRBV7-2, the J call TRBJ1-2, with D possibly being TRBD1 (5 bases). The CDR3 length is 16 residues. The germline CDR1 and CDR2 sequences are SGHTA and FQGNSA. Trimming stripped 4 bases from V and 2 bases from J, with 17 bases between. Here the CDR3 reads CASSSQGLSPNYGYTF. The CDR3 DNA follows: TGTGCCAGCAGCTCCCAGGGTCTCTCGCCCAACTATGGCTACACCTTC.

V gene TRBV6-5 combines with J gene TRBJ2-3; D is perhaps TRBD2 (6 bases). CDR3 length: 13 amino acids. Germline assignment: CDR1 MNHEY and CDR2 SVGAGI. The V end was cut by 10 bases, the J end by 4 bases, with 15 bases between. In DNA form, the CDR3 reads TGTGCCACGCGACTAGGGTCACCAGATACGCAGTATTTT. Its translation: CATRLGSPDTQYF.

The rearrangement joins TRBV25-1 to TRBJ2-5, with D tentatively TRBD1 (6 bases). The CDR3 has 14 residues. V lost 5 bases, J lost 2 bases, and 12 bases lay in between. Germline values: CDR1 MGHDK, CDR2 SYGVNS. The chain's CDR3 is CASSSRTAQETQYF. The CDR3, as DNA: TGTGCCAGCAGTTCCCGGACAGCTCAAGAGACCCAGTACTTC.

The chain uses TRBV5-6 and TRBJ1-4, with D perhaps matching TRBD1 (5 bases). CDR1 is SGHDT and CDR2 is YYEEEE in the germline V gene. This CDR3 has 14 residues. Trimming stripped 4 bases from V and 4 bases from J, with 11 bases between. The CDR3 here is CASSPTAINEKLFF. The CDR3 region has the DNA TGTGCCAGCAGCCCGACAGCGATTAATGAAAAACTGTTTTTT.

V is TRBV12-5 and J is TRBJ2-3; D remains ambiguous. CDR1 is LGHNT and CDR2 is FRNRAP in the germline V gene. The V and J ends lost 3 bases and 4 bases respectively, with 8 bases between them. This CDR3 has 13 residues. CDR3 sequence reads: CASGLTEPDTQYF. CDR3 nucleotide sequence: TGTGCTAGTGGTTTAACTGAGCCAGATACGCAGTATTTT.

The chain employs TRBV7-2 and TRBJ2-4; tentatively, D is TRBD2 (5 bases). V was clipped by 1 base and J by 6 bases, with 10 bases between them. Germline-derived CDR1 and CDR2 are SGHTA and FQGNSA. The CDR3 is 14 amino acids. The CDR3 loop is CASSLGTLGNIQYF. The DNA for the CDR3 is TGTGCCAGCAGCTTAGGGACTTTAGGAAACATTCAGTACTTC.

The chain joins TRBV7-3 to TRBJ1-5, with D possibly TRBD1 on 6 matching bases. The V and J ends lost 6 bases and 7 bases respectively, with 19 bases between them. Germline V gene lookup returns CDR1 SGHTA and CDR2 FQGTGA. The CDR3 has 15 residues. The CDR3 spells CASSLGGGYEQPQHF. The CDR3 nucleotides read TGTGCCAGCAGTCTAGGGGGAGGGTACGAACAGCCCCAGCATTTT.

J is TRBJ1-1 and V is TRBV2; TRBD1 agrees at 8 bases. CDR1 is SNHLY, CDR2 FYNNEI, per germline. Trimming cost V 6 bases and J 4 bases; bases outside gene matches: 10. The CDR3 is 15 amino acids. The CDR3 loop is CASRQTGDRGTEAFF. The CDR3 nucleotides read TGTGCCAGCAGACAGACAGGGGATAGGGGCACTGAAGCTTTCTTT.

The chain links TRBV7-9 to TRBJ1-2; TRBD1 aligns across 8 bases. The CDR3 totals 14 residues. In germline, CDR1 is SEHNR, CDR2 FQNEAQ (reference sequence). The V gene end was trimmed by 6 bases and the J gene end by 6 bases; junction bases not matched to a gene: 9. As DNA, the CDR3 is TGTGCCAGCAGTCGGACAGGGCGGGTGGATGGCTACACCTTC. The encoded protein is CASSRTGRVDGYTF.

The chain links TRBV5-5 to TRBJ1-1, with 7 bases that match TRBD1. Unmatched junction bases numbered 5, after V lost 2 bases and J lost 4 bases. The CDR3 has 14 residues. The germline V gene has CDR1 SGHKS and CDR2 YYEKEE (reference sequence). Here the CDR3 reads CASSLETGFTEAFF. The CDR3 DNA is TGTGCCAGCAGCTTAGAGACAGGGTTCACTGAAGCTTTCTTT.

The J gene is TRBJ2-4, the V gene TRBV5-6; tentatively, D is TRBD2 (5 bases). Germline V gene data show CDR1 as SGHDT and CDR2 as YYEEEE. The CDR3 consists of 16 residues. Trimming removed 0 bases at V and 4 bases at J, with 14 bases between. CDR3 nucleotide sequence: TGTGCCAGCAGCTTGGTAGGTCCCGCGGGTAAAAACATTCAGTACTTC. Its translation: CASSLVGPAGKNIQYF.

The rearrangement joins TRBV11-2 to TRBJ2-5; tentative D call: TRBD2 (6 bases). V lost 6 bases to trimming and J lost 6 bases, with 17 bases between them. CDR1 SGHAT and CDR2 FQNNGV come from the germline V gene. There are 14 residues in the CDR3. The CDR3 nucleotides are TGTGCCAGCAGGGCCGCGGCGGGGCGCCAGACCCAGTACTTC. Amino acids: CASRAAAGRQTQYF.

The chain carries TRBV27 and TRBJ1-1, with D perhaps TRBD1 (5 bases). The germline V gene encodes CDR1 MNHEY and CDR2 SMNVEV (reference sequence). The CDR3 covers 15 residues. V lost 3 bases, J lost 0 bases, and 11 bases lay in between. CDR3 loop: CASSFIRVMNTEAFF. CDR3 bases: TGTGCCAGCAGTTTTATCAGGGTCATGAACACTGAAGCTTTCTTT.